One and the same sample provided the 29 T cell receptor beta chains below, sequenced in a study of blood T cell repertoires in COVID-19. Produced via immunoSEQ multiplex PCR; TCRdb's table is partial and in-frame only. The sample lists roughly 100,000 clones, 84% occurring once. Sequencing was done on a sample of peripheral blood. Every receptor here comes from a human donor in a cohort sampled during active or convalescent COVID-19.

The rearrangement joins TRBV19 to TRBJ2-3; 7 nucleotides align to TRBD1. The CDR3 spans 15 residues. CDR1 LNHDA and CDR2 SQIVND come from the germline V gene (reference sequence). Germline trimming cut 2 bases from V and 1 base from J; bases unmatched to any gene: 3. The CDR3 here is CASSIRQGRTDTQYF. The CDR3 coding sequence is TGTGCCAGTAGTATAAGACAGGGACGCACAGATACGCAGTATTTT.

The CDR3 loop is CASSLSSGGPDTQYF. The CDR3 nucleotides are TGTGCCAGCAGCTTGTCGAGCGGGGGGCCGGATACGCAGTATTTT. The chain recombines TRBV7-9 with TRBJ2-3, with 9 bases that match TRBD2. Trimming cost V 3 bases and J 6 bases; bases outside gene matches: 7. The V gene's germline CDR1 is SEHNR and CDR2 FQNEAQ (reference sequence). CDR3 size: 15 residues.

This clone was seen just once. This rearrangement joins TRBV10-2 to TRBJ2-7, with a weak D call TRBD1 (6 bases). The CDR3 has 13 amino acids. Trimming stripped 3 bases from V and 3 bases from J, with 9 bases between. Germline assignment: CDR1 WSHSY and CDR2 SAAADI. DNA of the CDR3: TGCGCCAGCAGTGAAGACAGGTTCTACGAGCAGTACTTC. Residues: CASSEDRFYEQYF.

The chain joins TRBV7-2 to TRBJ1-6; TRBD1 is a possible D gene (5 bases). CDR1 and CDR2 (germline): SGHTA, FQGNSA. V lost 1 base to trimming and J lost 4 bases, with 11 bases between them. The CDR3 extends over 16 amino acids. DNA of the CDR3: TGTGCCAGCAGCTTAGTAGGCGACAGTTATAATTCACCCCTCCACTTT. It encodes CASSLVGDSYNSPLHF.

J is TRBJ2-7 and V is TRBV7-9; 8 bases agree with TRBD1. CDR1 and CDR2 from the germline V gene are SEHNR and FQNEAQ (reference sequence). V lost 5 bases, J lost 2 bases, and 8 bases stayed unmatched. This CDR3 contains 15 residues. Here the CDR3 DNA reads TGTGCCAGCAGCCCGGGGGCGACAGGGGCCTACGAGCAGTACTTC. This encodes CASSPGATGAYEQYF.

V and J are TRBV19 and TRBJ2-3; 9 bases map to TRBD1. After removal of 0 bases from V and 5 bases from J, the junction contained 6 bases not matched to a gene. This CDR3 region has 16 residues. Germline CDR1 reads LNHDA; CDR2 reads SQIVND (reference sequence). The CDR3 here is CASSIEGTGSQDTQYF. The CDR3 DNA sequence: TGTGCCAGTAGTATAGAGGGGACAGGGTCACAAGATACGCAGTATTTT. The entire variable domain, with the rest obtained from reference TRBV19 and TRBJ2-3, is as follows: DGGITQSPKYLFRKEGQNVTLSCEQNLNHDAMYWYRQDPGQGLRLIYYSQIVNDFQKGDIAEGYSVSREKKESFPLTVTSAQKNPTAFYLCASSIEGTGSQDTQYFGPGTRLTVL.

The V and J genes are TRBV6-6 and TRBJ1-5, with D possibly matching TRBD1 (6 bases). Trimming left V 5 bases short and J 1 base short, with 12 bases between. The CDR3 length is 15 residues. Germline V gene lookup returns CDR1 MNHNY and CDR2 SVGAGI (reference sequence). Written as DNA, the CDR3 is TGTGCCAGCAGTCTAAACAGGGTGAGCAATCAGCCCCAGCATTTT. Its protein product is CASSLNRVSNQPQHF.

This chain connects TRBV29-1 to TRBJ2-7; no definite D call. The CDR3 runs 12 residues. The V end lost 4 bases, the J end lost 6 bases, and 13 bases lay between the germline ends. Germline V CDR1 and CDR2: SQVTM, ANQGSEA. Here the CDR3 reads CSVGDKLVEQYF. The CDR3 region has the DNA TGCAGCGTTGGCGACAAGCTGGTCGAGCAGTACTTC.

V usage is TRBV14 and J usage is TRBJ1-2, with TRBD1 as a possible D gene (6 bases). V was shortened by 4 bases and J by 5 bases, with 14 bases between the two germline ends. Germline CDR1 reads SGHDN; CDR2 reads FVKESK. The CDR3 loop spans 14 amino acids. The CDR3 DNA reads TGTGCCAGCAGCCTCCAGACAGGACCGTATGGCTACACCTTC. Its translation: CASSLQTGPYGYTF.

J is TRBJ1-1 and V is TRBV3-1 (or the pseudogene TRBV3-2); D is uncertain. This CDR3 is built from 13 residues. The V gene's germline CDR1 is LGHDT and CDR2 YNNKEL (reference sequence). V was cut by 0 bases and J by 5 bases, with 7 bases left in between. The CDR3 reads CASSQDRGTEAFF. The CDR3 bases are TGTGCCAGCAGCCAAGACAGAGGGACTGAAGCTTTCTTT.

V gene TRBV5-1 combines with J gene TRBJ2-1, with 9 bases fitting TRBD1. The CDR3 spans 16 residues. J gave up 1 base and V 5 bases, and 7 bases lay outside the gene matches. CDR1 and CDR2 from the germline V gene are SGHRS and YFSETQ. As DNA, the CDR3 is TGCGCCAGCAGTTCCGGGACAGGGAGGTCCTACAATGAGCAGTTCTTC. Residues: CASSSGTGRSYNEQFF.

J is TRBJ2-5 and V is TRBV29-1, with TRBD1 as a possible D gene (6 bases). V dropped 3 bases and J dropped 1 base, with 12 bases sitting between them. The CDR3 sequence is 14 residues long. CDR1 and CDR2 from the germline V gene are SQVTM and ANQGSEA. CDR3 loop: CSVEVQGSQETQYF. CDR3 DNA: TGCAGCGTTGAGGTTCAGGGGAGCCAAGAGACCCAGTACTTC.

The chain recombines TRBV28 with TRBJ1-1; TRBD1 matches 7 bases. CDR1 MDHEN and CDR2 SYDVKM come from the germline V gene. Trimming removed 6 bases from V and 7 bases from J; junction bases left unmatched: 8. This CDR3 is 13 amino acids long. The CDR3 nucleotides read TGTGCCAGCAGAGCCGCCGGGACAGATGAAGCTTTCTTT. Its protein product is CASRAAGTDEAFF.

This sequence joins TRBV7-2 and TRBJ2-1, with TRBD2 matching over 9 bases. The V segment lost 2 bases and the J segment 3 bases; nucleotides outside the gene matches: 2. Germline assignment: CDR1 SGHTA and CDR2 FQGNSA. The CDR3 contains 15 residues. Here the CDR3 reads CASSLSRGGYNEQFF. The CDR3 nucleotides are TGTGCCAGCAGCTTATCGCGGGGGGGCTACAATGAGCAGTTCTTC.

The chain recombines TRBV6-5 with TRBJ2-6, with D perhaps matching TRBD1 (5 bases). V lost 0 bases to trimming and J lost 14 bases, with 20 bases between them. Looked up from germline, CDR1 is MNHEY and CDR2 is SVGAGI. The CDR3 extends over 16 amino acids. CDR3 bases: TGTGCCAGCAGTTACTCGAAAGGGGCTGGGGCCATCCTCCTGACTTTC. As protein: CASSYSKGAGAILLTF.

This clone was counted a few times. The chain employs TRBV5-4 and TRBJ2-1, with 9 bases lining up with TRBD2. V lost 5 bases, J lost 0 bases, and 6 bases stayed unmatched. Germline V CDR1 and CDR2: SGHNT, YYREEE (reference sequence). CDR3 length: 16 residues. The chain's CDR3 is CASSRAGGGSYNEQFF. The CDR3 bases are TGTGCCAGCAGTCGCGCGGGAGGGGGCTCCTACAATGAGCAGTTCTTC.

The chain links TRBV24-1 to TRBJ1-6; tentatively, D is TRBD1 (5 bases). Germline CDR1 and CDR2: KGHDR and SFDVKD. This CDR3 has 15 residues. Between the trimmed V and J ends, which lost 0 bases and 6 bases, there was a span of 8 bases. The CDR3 sequence: CATSDLAQGNSPLHF. The CDR3 DNA reads as TGTGCCACCAGTGATTTGGCTCAGGGTAATTCACCCCTCCACTTT.

The V and J genes are TRBV28 and TRBJ1-6; D unclear. The CDR3 covers 14 residues. V gave up 3 bases and J gave up 6 bases, with 9 bases separating them. The germline V gene has CDR1 MDHEN and CDR2 SYDVKM. The CDR3, as DNA: TGTGCCAGCAGTTTCCATTCCGGTAATTCACCCCTCCACTTT. Translation: CASSFHSGNSPLHF.

V usage is TRBV4-1 and J usage is TRBJ2-3; D not certain. The germline V and J ends were trimmed by 4 bases and 5 bases, with 16 bases remaining between them. This CDR3 spans 15 amino acids. Per the germline V gene, CDR1 is MGHRA and CDR2 is YSYEKL. CDR3 amino acids: CASSPLDLLIDTQYF. DNA of the CDR3: TGCGCCAGCAGCCCCCTAGACCTCCTCATAGATACGCAGTATTTT.

The CDR3 protein is CASSLYQREAFF. The CDR3 DNA is TGTGCCAGCAGCCTATATCAGAGGGAAGCTTTCTTT. The chain couples TRBV7-9 to TRBJ1-1; no clear D gene. V lost 5 bases and J lost 8, with 12 bases in between. In germline, CDR1 is SEHNR, CDR2 FQNEAQ (reference sequence). This CDR3 is built from 12 residues.

V gene TRBV4-1 combines with J gene TRBJ1-1, with 7 bases fitting TRBD1. J lost 2 bases, V lost 3 bases, and 6 bases had no gene match. Germline CDR1 reads MGHRA; CDR2 reads YSYEKL. The CDR3 contains 15 residues. The CDR3 DNA reads TGCGCCAGCAGCCAGATCAGGGGGATTAACACTGAAGCTTTCTTT. This encodes CASSQIRGINTEAFF.

The rearrangement links TRBV21-1 to TRBJ1-6. TRBV21-1 is assigned pseudogene status. The CDR3 extends over 20 amino acids. The CDR3 loop reads CASSKVSLTGLGSYNSPLHF. CDR3 in DNA: TGTGCCAGCAGCAAAGTAAGCCTGACTGGACTGGGCTCCTATAATTCACCCCTCCACTTT.

The gene calls are TRBV2 and TRBJ2-7; tentatively, D is TRBD2 (7 bases). The germline V gene has CDR1 SNHLY and CDR2 FYNNEI. The CDR3 is made up of 13 amino acids. Trimming stripped 7 bases from V and 0 bases from J, with 10 bases between. CDR3 region: CASMRGGSYEQYF. The CDR3, as DNA: TGTGCCAGCATGAGGGGGGGCTCCTACGAGCAGTACTTC. The whole variable domain, remainder taken from reference TRBV2 and TRBJ2-7, is EPEVTQTPSHQVTQMGQEVILRCVPISNHLYFYWYRQILGQKVEFLVSFYNNEISEKSEIFDDQFSVERPDGSNFTLKIRSTKLEDSAMYFCASMRGGSYEQYFGPGTRLTVT.

This chain joins TRBV11-2 and TRBJ2-7; D perhaps matches TRBD1 (6 bases). Germline V gives CDR1 SGHAT, CDR2 FQNNGV. V was shortened by 5 bases and J by 3 bases, with 11 bases between the two germline ends. The CDR3 runs 13 residues. The CDR3 loop is CASSPDRIYEQYF. CDR3 in DNA: TGTGCCAGCAGCCCGGACAGAATCTACGAGCAGTACTTC.

The rearrangement uses TRBV4-3 and TRBJ2-3; 16 bases are a match to TRBD2. The CDR3 extends over 14 amino acids. V was clipped by 3 bases and J by 13 bases; unmatched bases: 4. Germline-derived CDR1 and CDR2 are LGHNA and YSLEER. CDR3 DNA: TGCGCCAGCAGCCACGGGACTAGCGGGGGGGTTAAGTATTTT. Encoded protein: CASSHGTSGGVKYF.

The chain has TRBV19 and TRBJ1-1; D may be TRBD1 (5 bases). Germline CDR1 reads LNHDA; CDR2 reads SQIVND (reference sequence). V lost 7 bases and J lost 0, with 9 bases in between. The CDR3 totals 13 residues. The CDR3 DNA reads as TGTGCCAGTACGGGGGTTATGAACACTGAAGCTTTCTTT. The encoded protein is CASTGVMNTEAFF.

This clone was seen only a few times. The chain couples TRBV24-1 to TRBJ2-3, with 9 nucleotides matching TRBD1. The CDR3 is made up of 16 amino acids. V was pared by 5 bases and J by 2 bases, with 7 bases of the junction left unmatched. Germline V gene sequence: CDR1 KGHDR, CDR2 SFDVKD. CDR3 bases: TGTGCCACCAGTGGGGGGGACAGGGCAAACACAGATACGCAGTATTTT. Its translation: CATSGGDRANTDTQYF.

The V gene is TRBV2, the J gene TRBJ2-1; the D gene is possibly TRBD1 (5 bases). Germline CDR1 SNHLY, CDR2 FYNNEI. Trimming removed 5 bases at V and 9 bases at J, with 5 bases between. This CDR3 is 10 amino acids long. CDR3 nucleotide sequence: TGTGCCAGCAGTAGGGGTGAGCAGTTCTTC. This sequence encodes CASSRGEQFF.

This clone appeared a single time. The chain uses TRBV28 and TRBJ1-4; 9 nucleotides align to TRBD1. Trimming removed 2 bases from V and 3 bases from J; junction bases left unmatched: 4. Germline V gene sequence: CDR1 MDHEN, CDR2 SYDVKM. This CDR3 is built from 16 residues. The CDR3 nucleotides are TGTGCCAGCAGTTTACCCAGGACAGGGGCTAATGAAAAACTGTTTTTT. It translates to CASSLPRTGANEKLFF.